This TCR beta chain came from a study of cytomegalovirus exposure and HLA in healthy donors. Study findings and constraints: Evidence from a later analysis indicated that most CMV-associated TCR beta chains looked HLA-restricted.

The CDR3 extends over 18 amino acids. V was pared by 0 bases and J by 10 bases, with 18 bases of the junction left unmatched. Germline V gene lookup returns CDR1 MNHNS and CDR2 SASEGT. In the case of this clone: Its specificity is not known.

60 Vbeta and 13 Jbeta primers were used in PCR. The protocol was immunoSEQ multiplex PCR, while the TCRdb copy is restricted to in-frame clones and leaves out a portion. Its table records over 100,000 clones. The chain carries TRBV6-1 and TRBJ2-1; TRBD2 matches at 7 bases. The material sequenced was PBMCs. The TCR originated in a man in his forties in good health and CMV-seropositive. The CDR3 nucleotides read TGTGCCAGCAGTGAAGCGCTAGGCGGAGCGGGCGCCGGGGGGGAGCAGTTCTTC. Encoded protein: CASSEALGGAGAGGEQFF.